Each of the 24 T cell receptor beta chains below was sequenced from the same sample in a study of PD-1 blockade in classical Hodgkin lymphoma. Time point reported: cycle 4 day 1 (C4D1), after five to seven weeks of nivolumab. Every single patient, without exception, relapsed after autologous stem cell transplantation, and brentuximab vedotin exposure varied. Sequencing was performed with immunoSEQ multiplex PCR; in TCRdb, only in-frame clones are kept and a portion is missing. The repertoire consists of 90,000 to 140,000 clones, with approximately 89% occurring once and the leading ten covering around 20%. Sample: peripheral blood mononuclear cells (PBMCs), taken before the fourth cycle of nivolumab. Every receptor here comes from a human donor with classical Hodgkin lymphoma.

The DNA for the CDR3 is TGTGCCAGCTTAGGGCAGGGGATAATGAACACTGAAGCTTTCTTT. Translated, it gives CASLGQGIMNTEAFF. J is TRBJ1-1 and V is TRBV2; TRBD1 is a possible D gene (6 bases). Between the trimmed V and J ends, which lost 8 bases and 0 bases, there was a span of 16 bases. This CDR3 spans 15 amino acids. Per germline, CDR1 SNHLY and CDR2 FYNNEI.

This chain connects TRBV6-5 to TRBJ1-2, with 7 nucleotides matching TRBD1. This CDR3 has 14 residues. Trimming at V came to 5 bases and at J to 0 bases, leaving 3 bases not matched to a gene. Germline CDR1 and CDR2: MNHEY and SVGAGI. The chain's CDR3 is CASSPGGANYGYTF. CDR3 in DNA: TGTGCCAGCAGTCCAGGGGGAGCTAACTATGGCTACACCTTC.

CDR3 in DNA: TGTGCCAGCAGCAAACTAGGACAGGGGAGGACTGAGACCTACAATGAGCAGTTCTTC. Amino acid sequence: CASSKLGQGRTETYNEQFF. V usage is TRBV21-1 and J usage is TRBJ2-1; TRBD1 was called by the table and not checked on the DNA. TRBV21-1 corresponds to a pseudogene. The CDR3 has 19 residues.

The chain is built from TRBV11-1 and TRBJ2-7; D call uncertain. Germline loops: CDR1 SGHAT, CDR2 FQDESV (reference sequence). The V end lost 8 bases, the J end lost 1 base, and 9 bases lay between the germline ends. This CDR3 is 12 amino acids long. The CDR3 sequence is CASGGISYEQYF. In DNA form, the CDR3 reads TGTGCCAGCGGCGGTATTTCCTACGAGCAGTACTTC.

This chain links TRBV6-6 with TRBJ2-7; 10 positions agree with TRBD2. This CDR3 has 14 residues. The ends lost 5 bases at V and 3 bases at J; junction bases unmatched: 4. Germline V gives CDR1 MNHNY, CDR2 SVGAGI (reference sequence). CDR3 nucleotide sequence: TGTGCCAGCAGTCAGATAGCGGGAGGCTACGAGCAGTACTTC. This codes for CASSQIAGGYEQYF.

The V call is TRBV4-3, the J call TRBJ2-1, with 9 bases identical to TRBD2. The ends lost 4 bases at V and 6 bases at J; junction bases unmatched: 10. The germline V gene has CDR1 LGHNA and CDR2 YSLEER. There are 16 residues in the CDR3. The CDR3 bases are TGCGCCAGCAGCCCTGGCAGTAGCGGGAGAGGCAATGAGCAGTTCTTC. Translation: CASSPGSSGRGNEQFF.

The chain is built from TRBV30 and TRBJ1-3, with D maybe TRBD1 (6 bases). Looked up from germline, CDR1 is GTSNPN and CDR2 is SVGIG (reference sequence). The CDR3 sequence is 14 residues long. V lost 4 bases and J lost 4, with 14 bases in between. The CDR3 region has the DNA TGTGCCTGGACCGGCAGGGGTATCGGAAACACCATATATTTT. This gives the protein CAWTGRGIGNTIYF.

This rearrangement joins TRBV27 to TRBJ1-5, with D maybe TRBD1 (5 bases). Trimming shortened V by 6 bases and J by 6 bases, and 15 bases separated the two germline ends. Per the germline V gene, CDR1 is MNHEY and CDR2 is SMNVEV (reference sequence). There are 14 residues in the CDR3. CDR3 DNA: TGTGCCAGCAGGGTGCGCCCCGGGGGTCAGCCCCAGCATTTT. This translates into CASRVRPGGQPQHF.

This clone was found once. The chain has TRBV27 and TRBJ2-6, with a weak D call TRBD2 (6 bases). Between the trimmed V and J ends, which lost 5 bases and 2 bases, there was a span of 22 bases. The CDR3 runs 19 residues. In germline, CDR1 is MNHEY, CDR2 SMNVEV (reference sequence). The CDR3 is CASSPYRLETTAGANVLTF. Here the CDR3 DNA reads TGTGCCAGCAGTCCCTATAGACTAGAGACTACAGCTGGGGCCAACGTCCTGACTTTC.

The chain couples TRBV5-4 to TRBJ2-1; TRBD2 matches at 8 bases. J gave up 9 bases and V 4 bases, and 12 bases lay outside the gene matches. Germline CDR1 reads SGHNT; CDR2 reads YYREEE (reference sequence). The CDR3 is 15 residues long. The CDR3 sequence is CASSPAQREWGEQFF. Here the CDR3 DNA reads TGTGCCAGCAGCCCCGCGCAGCGGGAGTGGGGTGAGCAGTTCTTC.

This clone was seen only a few times. V and J are TRBV5-1 and TRBJ2-1; no definite D call. The germline CDR1 and CDR2 sequences are SGHRS and YFSETQ. V lost 0 bases to trimming and J lost 16 bases, with 14 bases between them. CDR3 size: 12 residues. The chain's CDR3 is CASSLDLTPYFF. CDR3 in DNA: TGCGCCAGCAGCTTGGACTTGACTCCTTACTTCTTC.

V gene TRBV9 combines with J gene TRBJ1-4; 7 nucleotides agree with TRBD1. CDR3 length: 13 amino acids. J gave up 7 bases and V 3 bases, and 3 bases lay outside the gene matches. Germline loops: CDR1 SGDLS, CDR2 YYNGEE. DNA of the CDR3: TGTGCCAGCAGCGGCCAGGGGGTTGAAAAACTGTTTTTT. This codes for CASSGQGVEKLFF.

The chain recombines TRBV18 with TRBJ1-2, with a tentative D call TRBD1 (6 bases). There are 13 residues in the CDR3. V shed 5 bases and J shed 5 bases, with 12 bases lying between them. In germline, CDR1 is KGHSH, CDR2 LQKENI. This CDR3 reads CASSSTGRYGYTF. CDR3 DNA: TGTGCCAGCTCATCAACAGGGAGATATGGCTACACCTTC.

This chain links TRBV29-1 with TRBJ2-2, with 8 bases fitting TRBD1. CDR1 is SQVTM and CDR2 is ANQGSEA in the germline V gene. V gave up 3 bases and J gave up 2 bases; unmatched junction bases: 2. The CDR3 totals 14 residues. The CDR3 coding sequence is TGCAGCGTTGAGACAGGGGACAACACCGGGGAGCTGTTTTTT. This translates into CSVETGDNTGELFF.

This rearrangement joins TRBV6-6 to TRBJ2-1; D gene unclear. V lost 6 bases and J 5 bases, leaving 5 bases between the germline ends. From germline, CDR1 is MNHNY and CDR2 SVGAGI (reference sequence). This CDR3 has 11 amino acids. The CDR3 sequence: CASSLDNEQFF. The CDR3 nucleotides read TGTGCCAGCAGCCTAGACAATGAGCAGTTCTTC.

The chain combines TRBV2 with TRBJ2-1, with TRBD1 identical over 10 bases. The CDR3 totals 16 residues. Unmatched junction bases numbered 8, after V lost 6 bases and J lost 3 bases. CDR1 and CDR2 from the germline V gene are SNHLY and FYNNEI. The CDR3 DNA sequence: TGTGCCAGCAGCGACCAAGGGGACAGGGGCTACAATGAGCAGTTCTTC. Amino acids: CASSDQGDRGYNEQFF.

The chain joins TRBV7-8 to TRBJ1-3, with D hard to call. Germline CDR1 and CDR2: SGHVS and FQNEAQ. This CDR3 comprises 16 residues. With 2 bases removed from V and 0 bases from J, the gap between germline ends came to 11 bases. The CDR3 coding sequence is TGTGCCAGCAGCTTAAGGCGGATTACCTCTGGAAACACCATATATTTT. Protein: CASSLRRITSGNTIYF.

The genes are TRBV6-5 and TRBJ1-1; 7 bases line up with TRBD1. The length of the CDR3 is 15 residues. V was pared by 5 bases and J by 1 base, with 7 bases of the junction left unmatched. Germline loops: CDR1 MNHEY, CDR2 SVGAGI. The CDR3 DNA sequence: TGTGCCAGCAGTCATCCCCGGACAGGGAACACTGAAGCTTTCTTT. It encodes CASSHPRTGNTEAFF.

V usage is TRBV18 and J usage is TRBJ2-4; D is possibly TRBD2 (5 bases). Germline V gene sequence: CDR1 KGHSH, CDR2 LQKENI. Deletions cut 0 bases from V and 6 bases from J, with 12 bases between. This CDR3 contains 15 residues. This chain's CDR3 is CASSPPPGVGNIQYF. The CDR3 DNA is TGTGCCAGCTCACCACCGCCCGGGGTGGGAAACATTCAGTACTTC.

This clone was recorded once. The gene calls are TRBV6-1 and TRBJ2-3, with D uncertain. CDR3 length equals 13 residues. V was cut by 1 base and J by 4 bases, with 6 bases left in between. The germline gives CDR1 MNHNS, CDR2 SASEGT. The CDR3 loop is CASSEGVPDTQYF. DNA of the CDR3: TGTGCCAGCAGTGAAGGGGTTCCAGATACGCAGTATTTT.

V usage is TRBV7-2 and J usage is TRBJ1-4; the D gene is possibly TRBD1 (5 bases). CDR1 and CDR2 from the germline V gene are SGHTA and FQGNSA. The CDR3 contains 14 residues. V was shortened by 8 bases and J by 6 bases, with 16 bases between the two germline ends. The CDR3 loop is CASGRARGYEKLFF. The CDR3 DNA sequence: TGTGCCAGCGGCCGGGCCCGGGGGTATGAAAAACTGTTTTTT.

This rearrangement joins TRBV21-1 to TRBJ2-7; the DNA was not compared with TRBD1, the D call given in the table. TRBV21-1 is shown as a pseudogene. This CDR3 has 14 amino acids. The CDR3 DNA is TGTGCCAGCAGCAAAGAGGACAGGCATTACGAGCAGTACTTC. Its protein is CASSKEDRHYEQYF.

The J gene is TRBJ2-7, the V gene TRBV7-2, with 8 positions matching TRBD2. The germline V gene has CDR1 SGHTA and CDR2 FQGNSA. This CDR3 is built from 15 residues. After removal of 1 base from V and 2 bases from J, the junction contained 4 bases not matched to a gene. In DNA, the CDR3 is TGTGCCAGCAGCTTAGGAGCGGGGGCTGCCTACGAGCAGTACTTC. Translated, it gives CASSLGAGAAYEQYF.

The rearrangement joins TRBV5-1 to TRBJ2-7, with TRBD1 matching 8 bases. The CDR3 totals 18 residues. Unmatched junction bases numbered 14, after V lost 3 bases and J lost 0 bases. From germline, CDR1 is SGHRS and CDR2 YFSETQ. In nucleotides, the CDR3 is TGCGCCAGCAGCTCCGGGACAGGTGCTGTGACAAGCTCCTACGAGCAGTACTTC. This codes for CASSSGTGAVTSSYEQYF.